The subject of this entry is one TCR beta chain. This specimen comes from a study of graft-versus-host responses after intestinal transplantation. Whole-study findings and limits: Researchers found GvH clones in recipient marrow, and some showed up first in ileum or blood.

TCRdb's table, derived via immunoSEQ multiplex PCR, lists solely in-frame clones and lacks some. This table holds 15,000 to 20,000 clones, roughly 33% found once. Germline CDR1 and CDR2: MNHNY and SVGAGI (reference sequence). There are 14 residues in the CDR3. Trimming removed 6 bases from V and 13 bases from J, with 24 bases in between. With about 200,000 irradiated, violet-dye-labeled stimulator cells, about 200,000 CFSE-labeled responder cells were plated. Proliferating CFSE-low CD3+CD4+ and CD3+CD8+ responders were sorted post-reaction. The gene calls are TRBV6-6 and TRBJ1-2; D is possibly TRBD1 (6 bases). The sample in question was alloreactive CD4+ T cells from a mixed lymphocyte reaction culture, obtained before transplantation. The sample's subset: CFSE-low proliferating T cells sorted from roughly six-day pre-transplant mixed lymphocyte reaction (GvH or HvG direction). This TCR derives from a human patient who was an organ donor for intestinal transplantation. The CDR3 region is CASSQPGQILISTF. The CDR3 region has the DNA TGTGCCAGCAGCCAACCTGGACAGATCCTAATCAGCACCTTC.